Described below is a single T cell receptor beta chain sequence and its context. No cognate antigen has been identified for it. No much larger clonotype is one base removed from it; base qualities were not supplied. The Qiagen DNeasy kit was used to extract genomic DNA from unsorted PBMCs and from the negatively selected CD4+ and CD8+ fractions. TCR beta CDR3 regions were amplified by immunoSEQ multiplex PCR using primers annealing to V and J segments. Amplification bias was minimized using a synthetic immune receptor repertoire, and residual bias was removed computationally after sequencing. Processing in the source paper ran as follows. Repertoire diversity was quantified as the Shannon entropy index using custom Python scripts. Unsorted, CD4+ and CD8+ repertoires were analyzed separately, except for combined analyses in which CD4+ and CD8+ sequences were merged in silico. Clonal expansion was defined as at least a 2-fold frequency increase after treatment relative to C1D1, with a pseudocount of 0.5 for undetected baseline clones. Clones with 0 or 1 copy at C1D1 were defined as singleton clones, while clones with 2 or more copies were defined as non-singleton clones. Clones expanded in unsorted samples were assigned a CD4+, CD8+ or unknown annotation through matching of protein sequences in sorted samples from the same patient. Wilcoxon tests on paired samples were used to test diversity changes from C1D1 to C4D1. In its TCRdb copy, this immuneACCESS table keeps in-frame sequences only and misses some clones. Where compared with another copy, unresolved V genes explain less than half of these, and the others have no known cause. V and J calls and clone size are those listed in that table; D and trimming were worked out from the DNA. In this sample the table shows fewer than 55,000 clones, roughly three quarters of which occur a single time. Of the sample, about 20% falls within the top ten clones.

V gives up 0 bases and J gives up 1 base, and the segment between their germline ends measures 10 bases. CDR1 SGHNT and CDR2 YYREEE were looked up in the germline V gene (reference sequence). The CDR3, cysteine through phenylalanine, is 15 amino acids long. Of all the DNA, just the CDR3 is kept, 45 bases in frame from base 1. These data come from a study of PD-1 blockade in classical Hodgkin lymphoma (dated by TCRdb to 2020 to 2021). Notes on the research overall: Nivolumab dosing was 3 mg/kg intravenously every 2 weeks, continuing until either disease progression or unacceptable toxicity. To define a peripheral blood immune signature of response to PD-1 blockade in classical Hodgkin lymphoma, the study combined TCR beta sequencing with CyTOF.

Per the publication, the time point label means: cycle 4 day 1 (C4D1), after more than five weeks of nivolumab. Relapse after autologous stem cell transplantation had occurred in all trial patients, and cohorts A, B and C were distinguished by prior brentuximab vedotin exposure. A total of fewer than 65 patients with relapsed/refractory classical Hodgkin lymphoma made up the trial cohort, and each patient's best overall response was complete response, partial response or progressive disease. In the multi-cohort phase II CheckMate 205 trial, trial patients received single-agent nivolumab. An independent review committee assessed best overall response using the 2007 International Working Group response criteria. PBMCs from the trial were collected at three points: immediately before nivolumab initiation (C1D1), and during therapy at cycle 2 day 1 and cycle 4 day 1. Peripheral blood was collected in 8 mL Vacutainer Cell Preparation Tubes, from which PBMCs were isolated by centrifugation and then cryopreserved.

General findings and caveats noted by the study authors: Diversity was lower in patients who began nivolumab less than 1 year after ASCT, so these patients were left out of later analyses to avoid confounding by immune reconstitution. Newly diagnosed patients were reported to have lower baseline TCR diversity than healthy donors, and relapsed/refractory patients were reported to have lower baseline TCR diversity still. A significant rise by C4D1 was seen in CD4+ but not CD8+ TCR diversity (p=0.0027 vs p=0.16), with the rise being most apparent in complete responders (p=0.02). The study was restricted to a single clinical trial cohort, and the causes of repertoire differences, possibly disease activity or prior therapy, were left undefined. Among trial patients, those achieving complete response had baseline diversity similar to that of newly diagnosed patients, while diversity was significantly lower in partial responders and progressors.

Rearrangement joined TRBV5-4 to TRBJ2-5; a weak D assignment points to TRBD2 (6 bases agree). The sample consisted of peripheral blood mononuclear cells (PBMCs), taken before the fourth cycle of nivolumab. The clonotype originates from a human donor with classical Hodgkin lymphoma. At the DNA level, the sequence is TGTGCCAGCAGCTTGGATAGCGGAGCCCAAGAGACCCAGTACTTC. It encodes CASSLDSGAQETQYF.